The 2 T cell receptor beta chains below were found in one sample sequenced in a study of blood T cell repertoires in COVID-19 (dated by TCRdb to about 2020). Libraries were made using the immunoSEQ multiplex PCR assay. TCRdb's version of the immuneACCESS table is confined to in-frame rearrangements and falls short of the full clone set. An unresolved V gene accounts for under half of the shortfall where checked; the remainder is of unknown origin. Present in this sample are around 180,000 clones, about nine tenths of which were seen just once. Around a quarter of the sample lies in the top ten. Material for sequencing was peripheral blood. The receptor set was obtained from a man in his fifties or sixties with acute or convalescent COVID-19.

The chain is built from TRBV5-6 and TRBJ1-5, with D unresolved. CDR1 and CDR2 from the germline V gene are SGHDT and YYEEEE. This CDR3 has 13 amino acids. Trimming removed 4 bases at V and 7 bases at J, with 12 bases between. The CDR3 DNA reads as TGTGCCAGCAGCCCTGTCGGCGGACAGCCCCAGCATTTT. As protein: CASSPVGGQPQHF. The full variable domain, with the rest looked up from reference TRBV5-6 and TRBJ1-5, is DAGVTQSPTHLIKTRGQQVTLRCSPKSGHDTVSWYQQALGQGPQFIFQYYEEEERQRGNFPDRFSGHQFPNYSSELNVNALLLGDSALYLCASSPVGGQPQHFGDGTRLSIL.

The V gene is TRBV6-5, the J gene TRBJ2-2; 7 nucleotides align to TRBD1. The germline V gene has CDR1 MNHEY and CDR2 SVGAGI. There are 16 residues in the CDR3. V was pared by 4 bases and J by 4 bases, with 9 bases of the junction left unmatched. CDR3 DNA sequence: TGTGCCAGCAGTTTCCAACCGGGACAGAGCACCGGGGAGCTGTTTTTT. It yields the protein CASSFQPGQSTGELFF.